The 21 T cell receptor beta chains in this list originate from one sample, sequenced in a study of T cell repertoires in cytomegalovirus infection. TCRdb re-called the reads through MiXCR, storing one row per CDR3 protein. The table has more than 650,000 distinct CDR3 sequences, 35% seen once. The source material was PBMCs. These TCRs come from a human donor in good health (CMV status not recorded). Some clones in this sample may be carry-over from other donors' samples.

The CDR3 here is CASSYGQGTESSWEQYF. The CDR3 nucleotides are TGTGCCAGCAGCTACGGACAGGGAACCGAGTCCTCTTGGGAGCAGTACTTC. The rearrangement links TRBV11-3 to TRBJ2-7; TRBD1 matches at 8 bases. The V segment lost 4 bases and the J segment 7 bases; nucleotides outside the gene matches: 18. Germline assignment: CDR1 SGHNT and CDR2 YENEEA. The CDR3 spans 17 residues.

V is TRBV7-4 and J is TRBJ2-2, with TRBD2 matching over 8 bases. CDR3 length: 19 residues. V lost 4 bases to trimming and J lost 0 bases; unmatched junction nucleotides: 13. Germline CDR1 is SGHVT and CDR2 is SQSDAQ. The CDR3 here is CASSSSGGRALTNTGELFF. CDR3 bases: TGTGCCAGCAGCTCCTCGGGGGGGCGTGCTTTAACGAACACCGGGGAGCTGTTTTTT. The variable domain in full, completed from reference TRBV7-4 and TRBJ2-2, reads GAGVSQSPRYKVAKRGRDVALRCDSISGHVTLYWYRQTLGQGSEVLTYSQSDAQRDKSGRPSGRFSAERPERSVSTLKIQRTEQGDSAVYLCASSSSGGRALTNTGELFFGEGSRLTVL.

This clonotype was counted a few times. This chain connects TRBV7-2 to TRBJ2-2; possibly TRBD1 for D (5 bases). Trimming left V 1 base short and J 6 bases short, with 12 bases between. The CDR3 has 15 amino acids. Germline CDR1 reads SGHTA; CDR2 reads FQGNSA. The CDR3 sequence is CASSLVGRAPGELFF. The CDR3 nucleotides read TGTGCCAGCAGCTTAGTTGGCAGGGCCCCCGGGGAGCTGTTTTTT. The variable domain in full, completed from reference TRBV7-2 and TRBJ2-2, reads GAGVSQSPSNKVTEKGKDVELRCDPISGHTALYWYRQSLGQGLEFLIYFQGNSAPDKSGLPSDRFSAERTGGSVSTLTIQRTQQEDSAVYLCASSLVGRAPGELFFGEGSRLTVL.

Only one count was recorded for this clonotype. The chain uses TRBV6-6 and TRBJ2-5; 12 bases are a match to TRBD2. After removal of 6 bases from V and 5 bases from J, the junction contained 7 bases not matched to a gene. Germline assignment: CDR1 MNHNY and CDR2 SVGAGI (reference sequence). The CDR3 contains 15 residues. The CDR3 loop reads CASRGLAGGPETQYF. The CDR3 DNA reads as TGTGCCAGCAGGGGGCTAGCGGGGGGGCCGGAGACCCAGTACTTC.

A note on this clonotype: The junction does not match germline at one end; this may be a read error. The rearrangement joins TRBV5-6 to TRBJ2-7; 8 positions agree with TRBD2. Germline V CDR1 and CDR2: SGHDT, YYEEEE. The CDR3 sequence is 17 residues long. The CDR3 reads CARSLAAGEGPSYEQYF. The DNA for the CDR3 is TGTGCCAGAAGCTTGGCAGCGGGAGAGGGACCTTCCTACGAGCAGTACTTC. The variable domain in full, completed from reference TRBV5-6 and TRBJ2-7, reads DAGVTQSPTHLIKTRGQQVTLRCSPKSGHDTVSWYQQALGQGPQFIFQYYEEEERQRGNFPDRFSGHQFPNYSSELNVNALLLGDSALYLCARSLAAGEGPSYEQYFGPGTRLTVT.

This clonotype came up a few times. J is TRBJ2-1 and V is TRBV29-1; either TRBD1 or TRBD2 may fit D (6 bases each). Germline V gene lookup returns CDR1 SQVTM and CDR2 ANQGSEA. CDR3 size: 15 residues. V was cut by 0 bases and J by 5 bases, with 14 bases left in between. The CDR3 nucleotides are TGCAGCGTTGAAGATTTCGGGGGCGCCCACAATGAGCAGTTCTTC. Protein sequence: CSVEDFGGAHNEQFF.

The gene calls are TRBV6-6 and TRBJ2-5; TRBD1 matches 7 bases. Losses at the gene ends were 5 bases for V and 10 bases for J; bases not matched to a gene: 4. The CDR3 is 11 amino acids. The V gene's germline CDR1 is MNHNY and CDR2 SVGAGI (reference sequence). The CDR3 bases are TGTGCCAGCAGTGATCGGGACAGCCAGTACTTC. Translation: CASSDRDSQYF.

V gene TRBV28 combines with J gene TRBJ2-1; perhaps TRBD2 as D (6 bases). CDR3 length: 15 residues. V was cut by 6 bases and J by 6 bases, with 18 bases left in between. Germline V gives CDR1 MDHEN, CDR2 SYDVKM. This CDR3 is CASSLERGAFNEQFF. CDR3 in DNA: TGTGCCAGCAGCCTTGAGCGCGGGGCATTCAATGAGCAGTTCTTC.

V usage is TRBV5-4 and J usage is TRBJ2-4; 8 nucleotides align to TRBD2. The junction had 5 bases not matched to a gene; V was cut back by 0 bases and J by 9 bases. This CDR3 contains 14 residues. Looked up from germline, CDR1 is SGHNT and CDR2 is YYREEE (reference sequence). The CDR3 here is CASSLAGGPGIQYF. The CDR3 DNA reads TGTGCCAGCAGCTTGGCGGGGGGGCCGGGCATTCAGTACTTC. Filled out from reference TRBV5-4 and TRBJ2-4, the complete variable domain reads ETGVTQSPTHLIKTRGQQVTLRCSSQSGHNTVSWYQQALGQGPQFIFQYYREEENGRGNFPPRFSGLQFPNYSSELNVNALELDDSALYLCASSLAGGPGIQYFGAGTRLSVL.

The chain is built from TRBV6-6 and TRBJ2-7, with 8 bases lining up with TRBD1. Trimming at V came to 11 bases and at J to 5 bases, leaving 8 bases not matched to a gene. The CDR3 extends over 12 amino acids. Germline assignment: CDR1 MNHNY and CDR2 SVGAGI (reference sequence). The CDR3 DNA is TGTGCCGCCAGGACAGGGTGGAACGAGCAGTACTTC. Its translation: CAARTGWNEQYF.

There are many counts of this clonotype. The chain links TRBV25-1 to TRBJ1-3; no clear D gene. Trimming left V 6 bases short and J 0 bases short, with 6 bases between. This CDR3 has 13 residues. Germline lookup yields CDR1 MGHDK and CDR2 SYGVNS. The CDR3 is CASRQSSGNTIYF. The CDR3 DNA follows: TGTGCCAGCAGGCAAAGCTCTGGAAACACCATATATTTT. Full variable domain (remainder filled in from reference TRBV25-1 and TRBJ1-3): EADIYQTPRYLVIGTGKKITLECSQTMGHDKMYWYQQDPGMELHLIHYSYGVNSTEKGDLSSESTVSRIRTEHFPLTLESARPSHTSQYLCASRQSSGNTIYFGEGSWLTVV.

The gene calls are TRBV12-3 or TRBV12-4 and TRBJ2-5; TRBD1 matches at 10 bases. This CDR3 has 16 residues. Trimming at V came to 6 bases and at J to 4 bases, leaving 11 bases not matched to a gene. The CDR3: CASRGLTGGELETQYF. The CDR3 DNA follows: TGTGCCAGCAGGGGATTGACAGGGGGCGAGTTAGAGACCCAGTACTTC.

This clonotype was found many times. The V gene is TRBV29-1, the J gene TRBJ1-1; possibly TRBD1 for D (5 bases). From germline, CDR1 is SQVTM and CDR2 ANQGSEA. The CDR3 totals 16 residues. Trimming removed 6 bases from V and 1 base from J, with 21 bases in between. This CDR3 is CSVAPPGGGRNTEAFF. In DNA, the CDR3 is TGCAGCGTGGCACCCCCGGGCGGGGGGAGGAACACTGAAGCTTTCTTT.

This clonotype was picked up many times. J is TRBJ2-3 and V is TRBV7-2, with D tentatively TRBD1 or TRBD2 (6 bases each). V was shortened by 2 bases and J by 0 bases, with 21 bases between the two germline ends. This CDR3 is 19 amino acids long. Looked up from germline, CDR1 is SGHTA and CDR2 is FQGNSA. CDR3 amino acids: CASSLRGTGLATSTDTQYF. The CDR3, as DNA: TGTGCCAGCAGCTTAAGGGGGACGGGGCTAGCGACTAGCACAGATACGCAGTATTTT.

Comments on this clonotype: One base away lies a much larger clone, so this may be a sequencing read error. The chain links TRBV7-9 to TRBJ1-5; D is uncertain. Germline-derived CDR1 and CDR2 are SEHNR and FQNEAQ (reference sequence). This CDR3 region has 13 residues. Here the CDR3 reads CASSLVDDHPQHF. The CDR3 nucleotides read TGTGCCAGCAGCTTAGTAGATGATCATCCCCAGCATTTT.

A few counts support this clonotype. V and J are TRBV11-2 and TRBJ2-7; 7 nucleotides match TRBD1. With V trimmed by 4 bases and J by 2 bases, 8 bases remained unmatched. The length of the CDR3 is 15 residues. CDR1 is SGHAT, CDR2 FQNNGV, per germline. This chain's CDR3 is CASSYGQVVTYEQYF. The DNA for the CDR3 is TGTGCCAGCAGCTATGGACAGGTAGTTACCTACGAGCAGTACTTC.

In DNA form, the CDR3 reads TGTGCCAGCAGCGCCGGTGCGTTCAATGAAAAACTGTTTTTT. Translated: CASSAGAFNEKLFF. V is TRBV9 and J is TRBJ1-4; D uncertain. V dropped 3 bases and J dropped 5 bases, with 11 bases sitting between them. This CDR3 is 14 amino acids long. Germline CDR1 reads SGDLS; CDR2 reads YYNGEE.

The chain uses TRBV30 and TRBJ2-7, with no clear D. CDR1 and CDR2 from the germline V gene are GTSNPN and SVGIG (reference sequence). V was shortened by 6 bases and J by 7 bases, with 16 bases between the two germline ends. CDR3 size: 12 residues. CDR3 in amino acids: CACLPSPREQYF. For the CDR3, the DNA is TGTGCCTGCCTACCAAGCCCGCGGGAGCAGTACTTC.

This clonotype was counted a few times. The V and J genes are TRBV28 and TRBJ1-1, with D unclear. CDR3 length equals 11 residues. The germline V gene encodes CDR1 MDHEN and CDR2 SYDVKM. V was cut by 10 bases and J by 3 bases, with 9 bases left in between. The CDR3 reads CAIRRYTEAFF. The CDR3 DNA reads TGTGCCATCCGGAGGTACACTGAAGCTTTCTTT.

The rearrangement links TRBV28 to TRBJ2-7, with 7 nucleotides matching TRBD1. There are 15 residues in the CDR3. CDR1 and CDR2 (germline): MDHEN, SYDVKM. Trimming took 7 bases from V and 3 from J; bases not matched to a gene: 12. The CDR3 DNA sequence: TGTGCCAGCAATAACCCACGGGACAGTAACTACGAGCAGTACTTC. As protein: CASNNPRDSNYEQYF.

Notes on this clonotype: An end of the junction does not agree with germline; a read error may underlie this. The rearrangement uses TRBV28 and TRBJ1-5, with D possibly being TRBD1 (5 bases). The CDR3 runs 16 residues. CDR1 is MDHEN, CDR2 SYDVKM, per germline. The chain's CDR3 is CASGLWSGGGNQPQHF. The CDR3 DNA reads TGTGCCAGCGGTTTATGGTCGGGGGGGGGCAATCAGCCCCAGCATTTT.